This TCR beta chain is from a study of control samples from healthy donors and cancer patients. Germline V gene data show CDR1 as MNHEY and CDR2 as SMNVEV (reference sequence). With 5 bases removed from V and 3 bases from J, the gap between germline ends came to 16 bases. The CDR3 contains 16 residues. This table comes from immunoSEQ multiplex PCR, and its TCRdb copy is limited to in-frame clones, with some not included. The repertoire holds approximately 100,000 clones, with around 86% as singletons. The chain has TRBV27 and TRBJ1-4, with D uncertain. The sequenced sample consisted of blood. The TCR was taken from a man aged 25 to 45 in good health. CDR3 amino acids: CASSPRAGISNEKLFF. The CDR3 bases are TGTGCCAGCAGTCCTCGCGCCGGGATTTCTAATGAAAAACTGTTTTTT.